The entry that follows covers one T cell receptor (beta chain) sequence. The sample belongs to a study of blood T cell repertoires in COVID-19. In the study overall: Whether acute or convalescent, the COVID-19 samples came from the United States, Italy and Spain. PBMCs, B-cell-depleted T cells, or T cells provided the cDNA or gDNA that made up the material.

Measured with immunoSEQ multiplex PCR; TCRdb has only the in-frame clones, and not every one. Seen here are some 210,000 clones, 84% observed once, and the top ten hold about a fifth. The clonotype comes from a human donor in a cohort sampled during active COVID-19. The sample comprised peripheral blood.

CDR3 sequence: CASSLDRDNEQFF. CDR3 nucleotide sequence: TGTGCCAGCAGCTTAGACAGGGATAATGAGCAGTTCTTC. The chain joins TRBV11-2 to TRBJ2-1; D may be TRBD1 (5 bases). The V end was cut by 0 bases, the J end by 7 bases, with 7 bases between. The CDR3 spans 13 residues. The germline CDR1 and CDR2 sequences are SGHAT and FQNNGV.